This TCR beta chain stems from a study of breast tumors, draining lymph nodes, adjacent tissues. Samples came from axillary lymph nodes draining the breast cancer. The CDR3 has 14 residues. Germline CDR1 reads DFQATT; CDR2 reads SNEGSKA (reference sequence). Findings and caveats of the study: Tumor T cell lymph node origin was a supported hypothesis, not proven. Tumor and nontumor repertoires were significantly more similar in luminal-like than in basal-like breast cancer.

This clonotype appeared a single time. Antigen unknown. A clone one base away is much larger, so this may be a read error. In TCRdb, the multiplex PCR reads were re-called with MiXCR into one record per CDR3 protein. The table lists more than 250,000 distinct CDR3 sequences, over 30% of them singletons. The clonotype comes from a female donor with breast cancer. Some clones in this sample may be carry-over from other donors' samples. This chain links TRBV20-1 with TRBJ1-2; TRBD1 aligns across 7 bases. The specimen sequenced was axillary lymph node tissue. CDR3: CSARDLTGASGHTF. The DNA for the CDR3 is TGCAGTGCTAGAGATCTAACAGGGGCATCTGGCCACACCTTC.